A selection of T cell receptor beta chains follows, all from one sample in a study of identical twins. TCRdb re-analysed the 5' RACE reads in MiXCR, keeping a single row per CDR3 protein. The sample has approximately 500,000 distinct CDR3 sequences, 20% to 25% seen once. These sequences were also reported in another study, on T cells expressing NK-cell markers.

Sequenced: CD4+ T cells sorted from blood. These receptors were obtained from a woman younger than 35 in good health. Both conserved end residues are trimmed from each CDR3.

v_call: TRBV29-1
j_call: TRBJ2-1
cdr3_aa: SVGRPYEQF

v_call: TRBV20-1
j_call: TRBJ2-4
cdr3_aa: STLDSKAKNIQY

v_call: TRBV7-2
j_call: TRBJ1-1
cdr3_aa: ASSLGGVNTEAF

v_call: TRBV6-1
j_call: TRBJ2-7
cdr3_aa: ASSRDGRVWEQY

v_call: TRBV5-1
j_call: TRBJ2-1
cdr3_aa: ASSLRQGYEQF

v_call: TRBV9
j_call: TRBJ2-6
cdr3_aa: ASSVSSSGANVLT

v_call: TRBV12-3/TRBV12-4
j_call: TRBJ2-5
cdr3_aa: ASSLGLAGGTETRY

v_call: TRBV5-4
j_call: TRBJ2-3
cdr3_aa: ASSWERGGVLADTQY

v_call: TRBV4-3
j_call: .
cdr3_aa: ASSHTKSGNEQY

v_call: TRBV7-9
j_call: TRBJ2-3
cdr3_aa: ASSPKNRVGDTQY

v_call: TRBV29-1
j_call: TRBJ2-1
cdr3_aa: SVQGGYNEQF

v_call: TRBV4-3
j_call: TRBJ2-5
cdr3_aa: ASSPEWGTSRMKTQY

v_call: TRBV18
j_call: TRBJ1-3
cdr3_aa: ASSPSTGESGNTIY

v_call: TRBV12-3/TRBV12-4
j_call: TRBJ2-1
cdr3_aa: ASSLRAGGHNEQF

v_call: TRBV7-9
j_call: TRBJ1-1
cdr3_aa: ASSLPGAVGAF

v_call: TRBV2
j_call: TRBJ2-3
cdr3_aa: ASSLLRQVADTQY

v_call: TRBV12-3/TRBV12-4
j_call: TRBJ2-3
cdr3_aa: ASSSGTGRDTQY

v_call: TRBV7-2
j_call: TRBJ2-3
cdr3_aa: ASSLSHRETSTDTQY

v_call: TRBV11-3
j_call: TRBJ2-7
cdr3_aa: ASSLAGEGEQY

v_call: TRBV3-1
j_call: TRBJ2-3
cdr3_aa: ASSQNLADTQY

v_call: TRBV10-2
j_call: TRBJ1-2
cdr3_aa: ASENRQGDGYT

v_call: TRBV10-3
j_call: TRBJ2-7
cdr3_aa: AIKLGGPTYEQY

v_call: TRBV7-2
j_call: TRBJ2-5
cdr3_aa: ASSLIQAPGTQY

v_call: TRBV11-2
j_call: TRBJ1-2
cdr3_aa: ASSLRYGTGTRDNYGYT

v_call: TRBV7-2
j_call: TRBJ2-2
cdr3_aa: ASSLMGQPAGELF

v_call: TRBV7-2
j_call: TRBJ2-7
cdr3_aa: ASSLEGTSGNYEQY

v_call: TRBV12-3/TRBV12-4
j_call: TRBJ2-7
cdr3_aa: ASKLSGSIANEQY

v_call: TRBV4-3
j_call: TRBJ2-7
cdr3_aa: ASSQDSGVAYEQY

v_call: TRBV7-8
j_call: TRBJ2-1
cdr3_aa: ASRGMTSGRSEQF

v_call: TRBV7-9
j_call: TRBJ2-4
cdr3_aa: ASSLRNLLENIQY

v_call: TRBV9
j_call: TRBJ1-3
cdr3_aa: ASSPRASGNTIY

v_call: TRBV5-1
j_call: TRBJ2-7
cdr3_aa: ASSWTGTGKVQY

v_call: TRBV9
j_call: TRBJ1-1
cdr3_aa: ASSPPSRNVAF

v_call: TRBV20-1
j_call: TRBJ1-1
cdr3_aa: SARDSGPNTEAF

v_call: TRBV6-5
j_call: TRBJ1-1
cdr3_aa: ASSQQGEAF

v_call: TRBV5-6
j_call: TRBJ2-3
cdr3_aa: ASSLGLLPKTDTQY

v_call: TRBV9
j_call: TRBJ2-3
cdr3_aa: ASSIDPDTDTQY

v_call: TRBV5-5
j_call: TRBJ2-5
cdr3_aa: ASNIQETQY